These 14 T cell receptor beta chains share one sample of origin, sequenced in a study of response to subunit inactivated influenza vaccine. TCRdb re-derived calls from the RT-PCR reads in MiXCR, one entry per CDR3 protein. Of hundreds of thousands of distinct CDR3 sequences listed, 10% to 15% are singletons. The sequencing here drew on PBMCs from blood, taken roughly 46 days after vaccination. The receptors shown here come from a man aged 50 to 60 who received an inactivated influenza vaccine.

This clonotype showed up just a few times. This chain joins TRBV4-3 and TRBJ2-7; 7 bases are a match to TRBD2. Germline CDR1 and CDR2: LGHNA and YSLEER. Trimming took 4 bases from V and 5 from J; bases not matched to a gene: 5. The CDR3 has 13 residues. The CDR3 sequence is CASSPRLADEQYF. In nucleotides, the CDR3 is TGCGCCAGCAGCCCCAGACTAGCCGACGAGCAGTACTTC.

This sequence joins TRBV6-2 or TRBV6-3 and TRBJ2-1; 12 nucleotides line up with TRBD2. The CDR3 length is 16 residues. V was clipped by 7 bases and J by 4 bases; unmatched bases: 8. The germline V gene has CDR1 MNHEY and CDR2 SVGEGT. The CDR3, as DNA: TGTGCCAGCACCAAAACCCTAGCGGGGGGGTACAATGAGCAGTTCTTC. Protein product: CASTKTLAGGYNEQFF.

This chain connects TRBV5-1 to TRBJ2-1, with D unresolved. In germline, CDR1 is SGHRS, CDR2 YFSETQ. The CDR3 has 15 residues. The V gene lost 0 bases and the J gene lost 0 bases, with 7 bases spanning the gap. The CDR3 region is CASSLDTTSYNEQFF. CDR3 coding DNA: TGCGCCAGCAGCTTGGACACAACCTCCTACAATGAGCAGTTCTTC.

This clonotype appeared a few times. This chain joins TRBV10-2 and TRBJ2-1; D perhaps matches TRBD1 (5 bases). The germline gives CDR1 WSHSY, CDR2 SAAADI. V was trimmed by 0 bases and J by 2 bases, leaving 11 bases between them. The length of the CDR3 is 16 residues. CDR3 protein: CASSESNGAPYNEQFF. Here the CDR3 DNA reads TGCGCCAGCAGTGAGTCGAATGGGGCCCCCTACAATGAGCAGTTCTTC.

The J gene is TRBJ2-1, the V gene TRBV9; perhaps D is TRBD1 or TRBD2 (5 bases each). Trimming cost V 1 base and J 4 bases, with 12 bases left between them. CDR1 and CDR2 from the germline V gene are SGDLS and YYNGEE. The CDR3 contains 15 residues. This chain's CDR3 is CASSVRGVQYNEQFF. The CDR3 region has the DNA TGTGCCAGCAGCGTAAGAGGGGTACAGTACAATGAGCAGTTCTTC.

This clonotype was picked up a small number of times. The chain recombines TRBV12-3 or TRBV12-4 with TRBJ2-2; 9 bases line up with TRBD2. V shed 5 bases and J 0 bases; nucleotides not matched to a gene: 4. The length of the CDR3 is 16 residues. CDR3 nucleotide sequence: TGTGCCAGCAGTCTTAGCGGGAGCTCGAACACCGGGGAGCTGTTTTTT. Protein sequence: CASSLSGSSNTGELFF.

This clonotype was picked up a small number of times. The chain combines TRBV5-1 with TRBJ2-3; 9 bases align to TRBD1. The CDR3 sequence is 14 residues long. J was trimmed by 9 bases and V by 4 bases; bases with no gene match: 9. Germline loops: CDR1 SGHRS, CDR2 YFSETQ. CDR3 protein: CASSPGQGSATQYF. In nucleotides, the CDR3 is TGCGCCAGCAGCCCGGGACAGGGCAGTGCCACGCAGTATTTT. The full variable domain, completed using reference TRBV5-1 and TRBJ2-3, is KAGVTQTPRYLIKTRGQQVTLSCSPISGHRSVSWYQQTPGQGLQFLFEYFSETQRNKGNFPGRFSGRQFSNSRSEMNVSTLELGDSALYLCASSPGQGSATQYFGPGTRLTVL.

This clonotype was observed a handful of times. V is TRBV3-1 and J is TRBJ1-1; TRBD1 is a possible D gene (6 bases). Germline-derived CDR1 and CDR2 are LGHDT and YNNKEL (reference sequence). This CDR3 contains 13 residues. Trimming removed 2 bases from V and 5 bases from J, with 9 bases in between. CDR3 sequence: CASSQLGGTEAFF. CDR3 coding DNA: TGTGCCAGCAGCCAACTAGGGGGAACTGAAGCTTTCTTT.

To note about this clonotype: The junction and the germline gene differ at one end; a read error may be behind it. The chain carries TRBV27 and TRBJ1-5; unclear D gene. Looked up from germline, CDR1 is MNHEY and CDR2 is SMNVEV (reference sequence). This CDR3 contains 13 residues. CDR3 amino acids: CTSSGGSNQPQHF. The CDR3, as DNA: TGTACCAGTTCAGGTGGGAGCAATCAGCCCCAGCATTTT.

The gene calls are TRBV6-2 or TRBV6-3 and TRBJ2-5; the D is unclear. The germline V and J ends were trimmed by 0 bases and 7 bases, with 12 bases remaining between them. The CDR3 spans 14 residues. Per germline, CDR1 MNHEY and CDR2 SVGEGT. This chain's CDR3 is CASSYSELQSTQYF. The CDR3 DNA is TGTGCCAGCAGTTACTCGGAGTTACAGTCGACCCAGTACTTC.

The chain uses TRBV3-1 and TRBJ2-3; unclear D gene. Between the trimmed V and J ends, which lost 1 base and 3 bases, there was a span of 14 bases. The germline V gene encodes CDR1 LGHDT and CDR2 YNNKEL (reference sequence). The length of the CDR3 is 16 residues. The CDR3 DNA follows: TGTGCCAGCAGCCAAGGACTTATGGAAGGGACAGATACGCAGTATTTT. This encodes CASSQGLMEGTDTQYF.

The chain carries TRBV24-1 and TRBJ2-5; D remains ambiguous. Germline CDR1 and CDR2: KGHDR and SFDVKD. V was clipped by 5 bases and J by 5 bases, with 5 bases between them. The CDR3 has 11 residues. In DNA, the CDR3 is TGTGCCACCAGTGCAGGCGAGACCCAGTACTTC. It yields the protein CATSAGETQYF.

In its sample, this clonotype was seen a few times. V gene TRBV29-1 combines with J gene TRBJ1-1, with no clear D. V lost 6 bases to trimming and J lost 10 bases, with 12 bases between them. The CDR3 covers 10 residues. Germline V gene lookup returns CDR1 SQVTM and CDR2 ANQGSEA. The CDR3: CSVRLAGAFF. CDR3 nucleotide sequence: TGCAGCGTCCGCCTGGCGGGAGCTTTCTTT.

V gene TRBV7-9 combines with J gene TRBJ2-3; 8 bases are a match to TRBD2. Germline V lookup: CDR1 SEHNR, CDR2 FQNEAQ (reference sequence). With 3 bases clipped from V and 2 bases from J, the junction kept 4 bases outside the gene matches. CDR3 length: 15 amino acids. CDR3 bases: TGTGCCAGCAGCTTGTCCGGGGGGGCCACAGATACGCAGTATTTT. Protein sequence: CASSLSGGATDTQYF.